This T cell receptor (beta chain) comes out of a study of human T cells and chemical hapten exposure. Background on the study: A mostly female patient group had alopecia areata, totalis or universalis.

TCRdb reprocessed the RACE reads via MiXCR and lists one record per CDR3 protein. This repertoire shows just under 350,000 distinct CDR3 sequences, approximately 6.3% found once; its top ten account for roughly 7.9%. Trimming cost V 5 bases and J 5 bases, with 12 bases left between them. CDR3 length equals 13 residues. Germline V gene sequence: CDR1 KGHDR, CDR2 SFDVKD. The time point: patch test 1, 2 weeks after DPC sensitization. Stated treatment: therapeutic diphenylcyclopropenone sensitization with weekly scalp DPC. This clonotype was seen just once. This chain connects TRBV24-1 to TRBJ2-7; either TRBD1 or TRBD2 may fit D (5 bases each). This clonotype originated in a woman aged 18-29 years with alopecia areata. Some clones in this sample may be carry-over from other donors' samples. Source: whole blood, taken in connection with sensitization to the hapten diphenylcyclopropenone (DPC). The CDR3 sequence is CATSAPGRHEQYF. CDR3 DNA sequence: TGTGCCACCAGTGCCCCGGGACGGCACGAGCAGTACTTC.